The next 23 T cell receptor beta chains were all read from a single sample in a study of cytomegalovirus exposure and HLA in healthy donors. PCR employed 60 Vbeta and 13 Jbeta primers. Sequenced by immunoSEQ multiplex PCR; TCRdb stores in-frame clones only, minus some. The sample contains approximately 61,000 clones, less than 80% of which appear only once. The sequencing input was PBMCs. The receptor set was obtained from a woman in her forties or fifties in good health and CMV-seronegative.

The V gene is TRBV28, the J gene TRBJ2-7; the match to TRBD1 covers 7 bases. This CDR3 contains 14 residues. Germline trimming cut 5 bases from V and 4 bases from J; bases unmatched to any gene: 8. Germline CDR1 and CDR2: MDHEN and SYDVKM. This CDR3 reads CASSAPGQYYEQYF. The CDR3 DNA is TGTGCCAGCAGTGCCCCGGGACAGTATTACGAGCAGTACTTC.

The chain carries TRBV7-2 and TRBJ1-5; D perhaps matches TRBD1 (6 bases). The germline V and J ends were trimmed by 5 bases and 0 bases, with 11 bases remaining between them. The germline CDR1 and CDR2 sequences are SGHTA and FQGNSA. There are 15 residues in the CDR3. CDR3 region: CASSLQGYSNQPQHF. The CDR3 region has the DNA TGTGCCAGCAGCCTACAGGGATATAGCAATCAGCCCCAGCATTTT.

There are a few counts of this clone. This rearrangement joins TRBV18 to TRBJ2-7, with 8 bases fitting TRBD1. Unmatched junction bases numbered 6, after V lost 3 bases and J lost 5 bases. CDR3 length equals 14 residues. Germline lookup yields CDR1 KGHSH and CDR2 LQKENI. For the CDR3, the DNA is TGTGCCAGCTCACCGACAGGGGCGGACAACGAGCAGTACTTC. Amino acids: CASSPTGADNEQYF.

The chain carries TRBV5-1 and TRBJ2-1, with D possibly TRBD2 on 6 matching bases. This CDR3 spans 14 amino acids. Germline lookup yields CDR1 SGHRS and CDR2 YFSETQ. The V end was cut by 4 bases, the J end by 3 bases, with 11 bases between. As DNA, the CDR3 is TGCGCCAGCAGCCCGGAGGGTTACTACAATGAGCAGTTCTTC. Translating gives CASSPEGYYNEQFF.

The gene calls are TRBV5-6 and TRBJ2-7; TRBD1 might be the D (5 bases). CDR1 and CDR2 from the germline V gene are SGHDT and YYEEEE. This CDR3 is 16 amino acids long. Deletions cut 4 bases from V and 0 bases from J, with 17 bases between. Here the CDR3 DNA reads TGTGCCAGCAGCCCCCTGGGGCAGGTGAGCTCCTACGAGCAGTACTTC. Translating gives CASSPLGQVSSYEQYF.

The CDR3 sequence is CASSSDRGVDTQYF. The CDR3 nucleotides read TGTGCCAGCAGTTCTGACAGGGGAGTAGATACGCAGTATTTT. J is TRBJ2-3 and V is TRBV28, with 8 positions matching TRBD1. CDR3 length equals 14 residues. Germline CDR1 reads MDHEN; CDR2 reads SYDVKM. The J segment lost 5 bases and the V segment lost 4 bases, leaving 5 bases of the junction unmatched.

CDR3 nucleotide sequence: TGCGCCAGCAGCCGAGAGGACCTCAGGGCGTTCTTC. Its translation: CASSREDLRAFF. V gene TRBV4-1 combines with J gene TRBJ2-1; a weak D match, TRBD1 (5 bases). Germline V gene sequence: CDR1 MGHRA, CDR2 YSYEKL. The V and J ends lost 4 bases and 15 bases respectively, with 16 bases between them. The CDR3 contains 12 residues.

The chain is built from TRBV13 and TRBJ1-1; D is unresolved. The V gene lost 4 bases and the J gene lost 4 bases, with 10 bases spanning the gap. Germline lookup yields CDR1 PRHDT and CDR2 FYEKMQ (reference sequence). This CDR3 spans 13 amino acids. The CDR3 coding sequence is TGTGCCAGCAGCTGGGCACAGAGCACTGAAGCTTTCTTT. As protein: CASSWAQSTEAFF.

The J gene is TRBJ1-2, the V gene TRBV9; D is unresolved. This CDR3 is built from 14 residues. Per the germline V gene, CDR1 is SGDLS and CDR2 is YYNGEE. The V and J ends lost 4 bases and 3 bases respectively, with 13 bases between them. The CDR3: CASSPGREDYGYTF. In DNA, the CDR3 is TGTGCCAGCAGCCCAGGACGGGAAGACTATGGCTACACCTTC. Full variable domain (rest looked up from reference TRBV9 and TRBJ1-2): DSGVTQTPKHLITATGQRVTLRCSPRSGDLSVYWYQQSLDQGLQFLIQYYNGEERAKGNILERFSAQQFPDLHSELNLSSLELGDSALYFCASSPGREDYGYTFGSGTRLTVV.

V usage is TRBV29-1 and J usage is TRBJ1-1; 8 nucleotides agree with TRBD1. This CDR3 is 14 amino acids long. Germline V CDR1 and CDR2: SQVTM, ANQGSEA. The trim removed 7 bases at V and 3 bases at J, leaving 10 bases unmatched. The CDR3 nucleotides read TGCAGCGCTGTGGTTCAGGGGGCCCACACTGAAGCTTTCTTT. Translating gives CSAVVQGAHTEAFF.

This clone was seen more than once but under ten times. The chain joins TRBV5-8 to TRBJ2-1; 9 bases are a match to TRBD1. V shed 4 bases and J 0 bases; nucleotides not matched to a gene: 8. The CDR3 has 17 amino acids. Looked up from germline, CDR1 is SGHTS and CDR2 is YDEGEE. CDR3 region: CASSLYRGQSSYNEQFF. DNA of the CDR3: TGTGCCAGCAGCCTATACAGGGGGCAGAGCTCCTACAATGAGCAGTTCTTC.

The V and J genes are TRBV18 and TRBJ1-5; D not certain. The CDR3 contains 16 residues. V was pared by 0 bases and J by 3 bases, with 12 bases between. Germline loops: CDR1 KGHSH, CDR2 LQKENI. CDR3 DNA: TGTGCCAGCTCACCACCGCCCGCCCTAAACAATCAGCCCCAGCATTTT. Protein sequence: CASSPPPALNNQPQHF.

The V and J genes are TRBV7-2 and TRBJ1-1; D is ambiguous. There are 13 residues in the CDR3. Trimming removed 5 bases at V and 1 base at J, with 8 bases between. CDR1 and CDR2 (germline): SGHTA, FQGNSA. CDR3 in DNA: TGTGCCAGCAGCGCTTGGCAGAACACTGAAGCTTTCTTT. Its translation is CASSAWQNTEAFF.

The chain links TRBV7-2 to TRBJ1-4; D may be TRBD1 (6 bases). This CDR3 spans 16 amino acids. Trimming removed 5 bases from V and 0 bases from J, with 13 bases in between. Germline assignment: CDR1 SGHTA and CDR2 FQGNSA. The chain's CDR3 is CASSPGTPATNEKLFF. The DNA for the CDR3 is TGTGCCAGCAGCCCAGGGACACCAGCAACTAATGAAAAACTGTTTTTT. The whole variable domain, remainder taken from reference TRBV7-2 and TRBJ1-4, is GAGVSQSPSNKVTEKGKDVELRCDPISGHTALYWYRQSLGQGLEFLIYFQGNSAPDKSGLPSDRFSAERTGGSVSTLTIQRTQQEDSAVYLCASSPGTPATNEKLFFGSGTQLSVL.

The chain uses TRBV7-9 and TRBJ1-4, with 8 bases aligning to TRBD1. Per germline, CDR1 SEHNR and CDR2 FQNEAQ (reference sequence). This CDR3 spans 13 amino acids. Trimming removed 3 bases from V and 7 bases from J; junction bases left unmatched: 1. CDR3 sequence (DNA): TGTGCCAGCAGCTTCGGGACAGGTGAAAAACTGTTTTTT. It codes for CASSFGTGEKLFF.

The V call is TRBV12-1, the J call TRBJ1-1; whether TRBD1, the table's D call, matches the DNA was not checked. TRBV12-1 is annotated as a pseudogene. This CDR3 is built from 15 residues. The CDR3 bases are TGTGCCAGCAGACCTGCTGGCAGGGCGGACACTGAAGCTTTCTTT. It specifies CASRPAGRADTEAFF.

The gene calls are TRBV15 and TRBJ2-3; D is perhaps TRBD1 (6 bases). This CDR3 region has 16 residues. With 0 bases removed from V and 1 base from J, the gap between germline ends came to 11 bases. Germline lookup yields CDR1 LNHNV and CDR2 YYDKDF (reference sequence). The CDR3 DNA reads as TGTGCCACCAGCAGAGATGGGACACTCCGCACAGATACGCAGTATTTT. Protein sequence: CATSRDGTLRTDTQYF.

The J gene is TRBJ1-2, the V gene TRBV28; 7 bases agree with TRBD1. V was pared by 6 bases and J by 1 base, with 5 bases of the junction left unmatched. The germline V gene encodes CDR1 MDHEN and CDR2 SYDVKM. This CDR3 has 14 amino acids. Here the CDR3 reads CASRTGDLNYGYTF. CDR3 DNA: TGTGCCAGCAGAACAGGGGACCTTAACTATGGCTACACCTTC.

This clone has only one observation. The CDR3 region has the DNA TGTGCCAGCAGCACCGTTCCGAGGGAGCAGTTCTTC. It is translated as CASSTVPREQFF. The rearrangement uses TRBV9 and TRBJ2-1, with D uncertain. Germline V gene lookup returns CDR1 SGDLS and CDR2 YYNGEE. This CDR3 is built from 12 residues. Trimming pared 4 bases from V and 10 bases from J, leaving 12 bases between.

The gene calls are TRBV5-4 and TRBJ2-2; 8 nucleotides line up with TRBD2. Germline loops: CDR1 SGHNT, CDR2 YYREEE (reference sequence). Trimming at V came to 8 bases and at J to 4 bases, leaving 10 bases not matched to a gene. The CDR3 consists of 15 residues. CDR3 DNA sequence: TGTGCCAGTAGAGAGTCCGGGACTAGCACCGGGGAGCTGTTTTTT. Its translation is CASRESGTSTGELFF.

V is TRBV10-3 and J is TRBJ1-5; 8 bases map to TRBD1. Germline CDR1 reads ENHRY; CDR2 reads SYGVKD. V trimming: 6 bases; J trimming: 6 bases; junction bases outside the gene matches: 4. The CDR3 is 13 amino acids. The CDR3 DNA sequence: TGTGCCATCAGGGATACAGGGGGTCAGCCCCAGCATTTT. Its protein product is CAIRDTGGQPQHF.

V and J are TRBV2 and TRBJ2-3; D call uncertain. Germline V gives CDR1 SNHLY, CDR2 FYNNEI. V gave up 4 bases and J gave up 2 bases, with 4 bases separating them. CDR3 length equals 12 residues. CDR3 sequence: CASSAYTDTQYF. The DNA of the CDR3 is TGTGCCAGCAGTGCTTACACAGATACGCAGTATTTT.

The chain recombines TRBV6-1 with TRBJ1-1; TRBD1 matches at 7 bases. The germline gives CDR1 MNHNS, CDR2 SASEGT. The CDR3 runs to 14 residues. The J segment lost 1 base and the V segment lost 7 bases, leaving 6 bases of the junction unmatched. CDR3 region: CASNEGTENTEAFF. CDR3 coding DNA: TGTGCCAGCAACGAGGGGACAGAGAACACTGAAGCTTTCTTT.